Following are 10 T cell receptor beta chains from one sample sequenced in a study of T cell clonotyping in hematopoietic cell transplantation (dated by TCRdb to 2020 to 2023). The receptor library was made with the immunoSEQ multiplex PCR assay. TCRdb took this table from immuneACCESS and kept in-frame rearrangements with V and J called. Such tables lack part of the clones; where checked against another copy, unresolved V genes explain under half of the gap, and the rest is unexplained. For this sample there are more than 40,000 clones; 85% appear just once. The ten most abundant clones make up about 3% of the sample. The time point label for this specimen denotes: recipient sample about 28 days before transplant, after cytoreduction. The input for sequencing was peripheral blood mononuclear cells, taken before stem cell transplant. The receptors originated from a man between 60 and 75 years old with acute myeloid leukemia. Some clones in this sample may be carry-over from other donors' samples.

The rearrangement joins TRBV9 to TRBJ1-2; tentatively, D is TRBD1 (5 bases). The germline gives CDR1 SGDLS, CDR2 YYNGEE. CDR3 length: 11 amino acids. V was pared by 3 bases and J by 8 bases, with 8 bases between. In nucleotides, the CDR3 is TGTGCCAGCAGCGGGACATTAGGCTACACCTTC. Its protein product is CASSGTLGYTF. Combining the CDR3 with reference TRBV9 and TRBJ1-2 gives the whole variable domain DSGVTQTPKHLITATGQRVTLRCSPRSGDLSVYWYQQSLDQGLQFLIQYYNGEERAKGNILERFSAQQFPDLHSELNLSSLELGDSALYFCASSGTLGYTFGSGTRLTVV.

The DNA of the CDR3 is TGTGCCAGCAGGGAAGGACAGGCGGCCCGCGGCTACACCTTC. Its protein product is CASREGQAARGYTF. The gene calls are TRBV6-4 and TRBJ1-2; TRBD1 agrees at 7 bases. This CDR3 region has 14 residues. The V and J ends lost 6 bases and 8 bases, in that order; junction bases with no gene match: 12. Germline V lookup: CDR1 MRHNA, CDR2 SNTAGT.

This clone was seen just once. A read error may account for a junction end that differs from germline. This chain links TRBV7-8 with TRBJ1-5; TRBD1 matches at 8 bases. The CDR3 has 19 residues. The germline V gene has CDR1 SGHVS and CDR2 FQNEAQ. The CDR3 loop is CASSLAGPVTGESSQPQHF. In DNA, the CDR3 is TGTGCCAGCAGCTTAGCGGGGCCGGTGACAGGGGAGAGCAGTCAGCCCCAGCATTTT.

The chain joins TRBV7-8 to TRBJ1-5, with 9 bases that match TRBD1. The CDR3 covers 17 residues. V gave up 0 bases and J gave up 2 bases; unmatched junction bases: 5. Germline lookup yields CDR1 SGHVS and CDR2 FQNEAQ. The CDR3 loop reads CASSLAGTGFGNQPQHF. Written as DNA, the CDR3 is TGTGCCAGCAGCTTAGCCGGGACAGGGTTCGGCAATCAGCCCCAGCATTTT.

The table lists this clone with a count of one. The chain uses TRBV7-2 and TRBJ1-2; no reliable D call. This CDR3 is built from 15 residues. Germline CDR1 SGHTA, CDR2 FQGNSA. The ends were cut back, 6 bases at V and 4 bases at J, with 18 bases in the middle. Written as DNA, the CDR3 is TGTGCCAGCAGATTCAACGCTGGGGAGGGCTATGGCTACACCTTC. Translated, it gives CASRFNAGEGYGYTF.

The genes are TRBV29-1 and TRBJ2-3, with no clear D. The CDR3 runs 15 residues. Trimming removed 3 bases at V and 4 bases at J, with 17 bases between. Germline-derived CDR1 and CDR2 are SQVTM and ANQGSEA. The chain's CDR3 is CSVDLDPVLADTQYF. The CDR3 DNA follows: TGCAGCGTTGACTTAGACCCCGTCCTCGCAGATACGCAGTATTTT.

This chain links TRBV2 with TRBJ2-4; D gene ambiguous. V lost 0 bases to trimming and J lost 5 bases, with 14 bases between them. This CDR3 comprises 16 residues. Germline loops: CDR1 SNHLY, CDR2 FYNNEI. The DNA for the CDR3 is TGTGCCAGCAGTGAAGCGGGTATTCTGGGCCAAAACATTCAGTACTTC. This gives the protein CASSEAGILGQNIQYF.

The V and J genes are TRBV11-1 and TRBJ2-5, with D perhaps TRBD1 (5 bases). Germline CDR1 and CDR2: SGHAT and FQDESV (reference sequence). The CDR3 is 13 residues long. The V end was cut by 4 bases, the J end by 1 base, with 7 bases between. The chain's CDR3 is CASSWGSQETQYF. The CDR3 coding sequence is TGTGCCAGCAGCTGGGGCAGCCAAGAGACCCAGTACTTC. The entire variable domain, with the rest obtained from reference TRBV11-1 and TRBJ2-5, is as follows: EAEVAQSPRYKITEKSQAVAFWCDPISGHATLYWYRQILGQGPELLVQFQDESVVDDSQLPKDRFSAERLKGVDSTLKIQPAELGDSAMYLCASSWGSQETQYFGPGTRLLVL.

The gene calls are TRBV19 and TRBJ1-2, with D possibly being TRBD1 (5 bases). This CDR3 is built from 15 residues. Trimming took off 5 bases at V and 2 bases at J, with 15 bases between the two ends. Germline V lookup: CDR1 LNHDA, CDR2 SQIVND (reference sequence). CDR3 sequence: CASSGPRGTNYGYTF. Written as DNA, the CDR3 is TGTGCCAGTAGTGGGCCAAGGGGTACCAACTATGGCTACACCTTC. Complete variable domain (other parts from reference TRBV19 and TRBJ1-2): DGGITQSPKYLFRKEGQNVTLSCEQNLNHDAMYWYRQDPGQGLRLIYYSQIVNDFQKGDIAEGYSVSREKKESFPLTVTSAQKNPTAFYLCASSGPRGTNYGYTFGSGTRLTVV.

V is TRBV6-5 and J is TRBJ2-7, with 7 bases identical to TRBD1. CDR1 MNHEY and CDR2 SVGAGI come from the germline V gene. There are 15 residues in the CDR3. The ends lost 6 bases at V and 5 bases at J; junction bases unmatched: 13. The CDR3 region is CASSRTQTGKNEQYF. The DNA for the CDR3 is TGTGCCAGCAGCAGGACCCAGACAGGGAAGAACGAGCAGTACTTC.